The 14 T cell receptor beta chains presented below share a single source sample, sequenced in a study of T cells after yellow fever vaccination. A single record per CDR3 protein comes from TCRdb applying MiXCR to the 5' RACE reads. The sample has roughly 520,000 distinct CDR3 sequences, roughly 22% seen once. The sequences come from PBMCs, collected less than 25 days after the first yellow fever vaccination. The origin of the receptors is a man between 18 and 35 years old who received the YFV17D yellow fever vaccine.

The CDR3 region is CASSQALQGGGYTGELFF. The CDR3 nucleotides are TGCGCCAGCAGCCAAGCCCTCCAGGGGGGAGGTTATACCGGGGAGCTGTTTTTT. The chain recombines TRBV4-1 with TRBJ2-2; D might be TRBD1 (7 bases). From germline, CDR1 is MGHRA and CDR2 YSYEKL. V was cut by 1 base and J by 5 bases, with 20 bases left in between. The CDR3 extends over 18 amino acids.

This clonotype was detected a few times. The rearrangement links TRBV6-1 to TRBJ2-7; D remains unclear. The CDR3 loop spans 14 amino acids. Germline V gene lookup returns CDR1 MNHNS and CDR2 SASEGT. V was clipped by 6 bases and J by 0 bases, with 12 bases between them. This CDR3 is CASSGNTYSYEQYV. The CDR3 bases are TGTGCCAGCAGCGGTAACACATACTCCTACGAGCAGTACGTC.

This clonotype came up a few times. For the CDR3, the DNA is TGCAGTGCTAGGGGGGAAAGACAGGGGAGCAATCAGCCCCAGCATTTT. Translating it yields CSARGERQGSNQPQHF. The chain has TRBV20-1 and TRBJ1-5, with 8 bases identical to TRBD1. V lost 3 bases, J lost 1 base, and 8 bases stayed unmatched. Germline values: CDR1 DFQATT, CDR2 SNEGSKA (reference sequence). This CDR3 has 16 residues.

The rearrangement links TRBV5-1 to TRBJ1-2; 9 bases align to TRBD1. Losses at the gene ends were 0 bases for V and 2 bases for J; bases not matched to a gene: 5. Germline V gives CDR1 SGHRS, CDR2 YFSETQ. The CDR3 is 16 amino acids. The CDR3 bases are TGCGCCAGCAGCTTGGGAAACAGGGGGCGGAACTATGGCTACACCTTC. Translating gives CASSLGNRGRNYGYTF. The variable domain in full, completed from reference TRBV5-1 and TRBJ1-2, reads KAGVTQTPRYLIKTRGQQVTLSCSPISGHRSVSWYQQTPGQGLQFLFEYFSETQRNKGNFPGRFSGRQFSNSRSEMNVSTLELGDSALYLCASSLGNRGRNYGYTFGSGTRLTVV.

This rearrangement joins TRBV11-2 to TRBJ2-5, with D perhaps TRBD2 (6 bases). CDR1 is SGHAT, CDR2 FQNNGV, per germline. Between the trimmed V and J ends, which lost 4 bases and 4 bases, there was a span of 19 bases. The CDR3 length is 16 residues. CDR3 loop: CASSSQMGRDRETQYF. The CDR3 DNA sequence: TGTGCCAGCAGCTCCCAGATGGGGCGGGACCGAGAGACCCAGTACTTC. Full variable domain (outside the CDR3, taken from reference TRBV11-2 and TRBJ2-5): EAGVAQSPRYKIIEKRQSVAFWCNPISGHATLYWYQQILGQGPKLLIQFQNNGVVDDSQLPKDRFSAERLKGVDSTLKIQPAKLEDSAVYLCASSSQMGRDRETQYFGPGTRLLVL.

The chain combines TRBV7-6 with TRBJ1-1, with a tentative D call TRBD1 (6 bases). Between the trimmed V and J ends, which lost 1 base and 0 bases, there was a span of 18 bases. The CDR3 has 18 amino acids. CDR1 and CDR2 (germline): SGHVS, FNYEAQ. CDR3 bases: TGTGCCAGCAGCTTAGAACCGGGCGGGGGCAAAGTGAACACTGAAGCTTTCTTT. Amino acids: CASSLEPGGGKVNTEAFF.

Points on this clonotype: The DNA is omitted, as the CDR3 cannot be located on it reliably, and the CDR3 follows TCRdb's listing. This chain connects TRBV21-1 to TRBJ2-7; the D segment call TRBD1 is taken from the table without a DNA check. TRBV21-1 is labeled a pseudogene. The CDR3 is made up of 14 amino acids, end residues included. The CDR3 sequence is CASSFGTGAWEQYF.

A few counts support this clonotype. V gene TRBV7-2 combines with J gene TRBJ1-6; tentatively, D is TRBD1 (6 bases). Trimming stripped 3 bases from V and 2 bases from J, with 11 bases between. This CDR3 spans 16 amino acids. Looked up from germline, CDR1 is SGHTA and CDR2 is FQGNSA. The CDR3 protein is CASSLRQVTYNSPLHF. The CDR3 nucleotides are TGTGCCAGCAGCTTGAGACAGGTTACCTATAATTCACCCCTCCACTTT.

In this sample, this clonotype turned up a few times. The chain recombines TRBV20-1 with TRBJ1-5; perhaps TRBD1 as D (6 bases). CDR3 length: 14 amino acids. The germline V gene encodes CDR1 DFQATT and CDR2 SNEGSKA (reference sequence). V was cut by 3 bases and J by 3 bases, with 12 bases left in between. The CDR3 is CSARAGVFNQPQHF. The CDR3 coding sequence is TGCAGTGCTAGGGCAGGGGTGTTCAATCAGCCCCAGCATTTT.

This clonotype has only one observation. The rearrangement links TRBV9 to TRBJ1-1; D not resolved. Germline lookup yields CDR1 SGDLS and CDR2 YYNGEE. The CDR3 sequence is 14 residues long. Deletions cut 2 bases from V and 1 base from J, with 9 bases between. In nucleotides, the CDR3 is TGTGCCAGCAGCGTGCAAACGGGGAACACTGAAGCTTTCTTT. Translating it yields CASSVQTGNTEAFF.

This clonotype has at least ten counts. This chain connects TRBV27 to TRBJ2-1; D perhaps matches TRBD1 (5 bases). Germline loops: CDR1 MNHEY, CDR2 SMNVEV (reference sequence). The V end lost 6 bases, the J end lost 2 bases, and 20 bases lay between the germline ends. This CDR3 has 17 amino acids. The CDR3: CASSYRPAEGAYNEQFF. The DNA of the CDR3 is TGTGCCAGCAGCTATCGACCGGCGGAAGGGGCCTACAATGAGCAGTTCTTC.

This clonotype showed up many times. This chain links TRBV12-3 or TRBV12-4 with TRBJ2-1, with D possibly being TRBD1 (6 bases). V was clipped by 1 base and J by 0 bases, with 10 bases between them. This CDR3 is built from 16 residues. CDR3: CASSLVQGSSYNEQFF. CDR3 DNA sequence: TGTGCCAGCAGTTTAGTACAGGGAAGCTCCTACAATGAGCAGTTCTTC.

This clonotype was seen a few times. The chain has TRBV4-3 and TRBJ2-7; 7 bases are shared with TRBD1. Germline CDR1 LGHNA, CDR2 YSLEER. The ends lost 1 base at V and 2 bases at J; junction bases unmatched: 5. The CDR3 loop spans 15 amino acids. In DNA form, the CDR3 reads TGCGCCAGCAGCCAAGGGGACAGTAGAACCTACGAGCAGTACTTC. Translating gives CASSQGDSRTYEQYF.

In this sample, this clonotype turned up a few times. This chain joins TRBV27 and TRBJ1-6, with 8 bases that match TRBD1. Germline-derived CDR1 and CDR2 are MNHEY and SMNVEV (reference sequence). Germline trimming cut 6 bases from V and 9 bases from J; bases unmatched to any gene: 7. The CDR3 runs 14 residues. The CDR3 loop reads CASRPGQGTSPLHF. CDR3 coding DNA: TGTGCCAGCAGACCAGGACAGGGCACTTCACCCCTCCACTTT.